Listed here are 2 T cell receptor beta chains from one sample, sequenced in a study of T-cell memory formation after mild COVID-19. TCRdb redid the calling of the 5' RACE reads with MiXCR, one entry per CDR3 protein. The table lists a few hundred thousand distinct CDR3 sequences, over 8.5% of them singletons. Material: PBMCs or a T cell subset sorted from them (not recorded which). The receptors derive from a man aged 18 to 30 who had mild COVID-19 (a few samples of this study predate the infection). Cell type and time point are not known.

This clonotype was seen only a few times. V is TRBV5-4 and J is TRBJ2-3; D perhaps matches TRBD2 (6 bases). The CDR3 runs 15 residues. V lost 2 bases to trimming and J lost 2 bases, with 12 bases between them. CDR1 is SGHNT, CDR2 YYREEE, per germline (reference sequence). The chain's CDR3 is CASSFSSDPTDTQYF. As DNA, the CDR3 is TGTGCCAGCAGCTTTTCTAGCGACCCCACAGATACGCAGTATTTT.

J is TRBJ2-3 and V is TRBV6-6, with D possibly TRBD1 on 5 matching bases. Trimming left V 5 bases short and J 6 bases short, with 15 bases between. In germline, CDR1 is MNHNY, CDR2 SVGAGI (reference sequence). This CDR3 region has 14 residues. The CDR3 nucleotides read TGTGCCAGCAGTCCCAGGGCCCCCGGTGATACGCAGTATTTT. It translates to CASSPRAPGDTQYF.